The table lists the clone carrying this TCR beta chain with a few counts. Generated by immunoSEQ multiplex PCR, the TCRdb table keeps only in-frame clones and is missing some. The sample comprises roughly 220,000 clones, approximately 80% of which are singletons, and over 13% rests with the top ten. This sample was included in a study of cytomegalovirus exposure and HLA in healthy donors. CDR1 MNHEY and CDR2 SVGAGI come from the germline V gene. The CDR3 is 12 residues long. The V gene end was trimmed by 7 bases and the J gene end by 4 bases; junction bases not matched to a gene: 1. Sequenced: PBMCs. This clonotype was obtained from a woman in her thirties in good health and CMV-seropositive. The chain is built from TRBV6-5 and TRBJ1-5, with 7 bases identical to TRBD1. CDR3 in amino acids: CASKTGNQPQHF. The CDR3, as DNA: TGTGCCAGCAAGACAGGGAATCAGCCCCAGCATTTT.